This T cell receptor beta chain was identified in a study of CD8 T cells in Susac syndrome. RNA in amounts of about 0.5 to 1 ug was reverse transcribed with random hexamers. Multiplex immunoSEQ PCR targeted 54 Vbeta and 13 Jbeta TCR beta segments. TCRdb re-called the immunoSEQ multiplex PCR reads through MiXCR, storing one row per CDR3 protein. The sample holds approximately 160,000 distinct CDR3 sequences, 90% to 95% seen once. Germline lookup yields CDR1 DFQATT and CDR2 SNEGSKA (reference sequence). Trimming shortened V by 3 bases and J by 6 bases, and 15 bases separated the two germline ends. This CDR3 region has 14 residues.

This receptor was taken from a human donor in good health. The sequencing input was CD4+ T cells from PBMCs. V and J are TRBV20-1 and TRBJ2-1, with D possibly being TRBD2 (5 bases). CDR3 DNA: TGCAGTGCTAGTGACTACCGCGGATTCAATGAGCAGTTCTTC. Protein sequence: CSASDYRGFNEQFF.